Presented here are 30 T cell receptor beta chains from one specimen sequenced in a study of T-cell reconstitution after alpha-beta-depleted transplantation in children (dated by TCRdb to about 2016). The treatment or condition label corresponds to: allogeneic hematopoietic cell transplantation with graft depleted of TCRalphabeta T cells and CD19 B cells. Library prep was done by PCR. The data were produced on an Illumina HiSeq 2500. To normalize quantification of the TCRbeta repertoire, the TCR libraries were built with molecular barcoding that relied on unique molecular identifiers. The raw public reads went through TCRdb reprocessing: fastp at Q25, MiXCR clone calling, in-frame beta chains kept. Each entry is one CDR3 protein sequence, shown with its most common DNA and genes. This sample lists 800,000 to 1,000,000 distinct CDR3 sequences; roughly 31% were detected once. The top ten clones comprise 28% of the sample.

Sequences were derived from PBMCs, mostly from graft donor cells, sampled 360 days after TCRalphabeta/CD19-depleted stem cell transplant. The source of these receptors is a boy under two years old who had a stem cell transplant for SCID, so the T cells may come from the graft donor.

The rearrangement uses TRBV12-3 or TRBV12-4 and TRBJ2-1, with 9 positions matching TRBD2. Germline trimming cut 1 base from V and 6 bases from J; bases unmatched to any gene: 10. The CDR3 has 17 amino acids. The DNA for the CDR3 is TGTGCCAGCAGTTTAGGGAAACCGGGACTAGCTGGCAATGAGCAGTTCTTC. Protein sequence: CASSLGKPGLAGNEQFF.

A few counts support this clonotype. This chain connects TRBV7-2 to TRBJ2-1; a weak D match, TRBD2 (5 bases). The CDR3 loop spans 14 amino acids. Deletions cut 1 base from V and 5 bases from J, with 9 bases between. Per germline, CDR1 SGHTA and CDR2 FQGNSA. CDR3 coding DNA: TGTGCCAGCAGCTTAGGGCTAGCTAACAATGAGCAGTTCTTC. Its translation is CASSLGLANNEQFF.

This clonotype was picked up a small number of times. This chain uses TRBV10-1 with TRBJ2-3; D is unclear. V was clipped by 0 bases and J by 5 bases, with 3 bases between them. Germline CDR1 is WNHNN and CDR2 is SYGVQD (reference sequence). The CDR3 runs 12 residues. The CDR3 sequence is CASSESVDTQYF. In nucleotides, the CDR3 is TGCGCCAGCAGTGAGTCGGTAGATACGCAGTATTTT.

The J gene is TRBJ2-1, the V gene TRBV28; 8 bases match TRBD2. The germline CDR1 and CDR2 sequences are MDHEN and SYDVKM. The CDR3 covers 14 residues. The CDR3 region is CAHTGGGSYNEQFF. The CDR3 DNA sequence: TGTGCGCACACGGGAGGGGGCTCCTACAATGAGCAGTTCTTC.

The chain links TRBV5-1 to TRBJ2-1; no definite D call. The germline CDR1 and CDR2 sequences are SGHRS and YFSETQ. V gave up 4 bases and J gave up 4 bases, with 18 bases separating them. This CDR3 has 16 amino acids. CDR3 loop: CASSVGSSALYNEQFF. CDR3 coding DNA: TGCGCCAGCAGCGTAGGGTCTTCTGCCCTTTACAATGAGCAGTTCTTC.

This clonotype was seen at least ten times. The chain employs TRBV7-9 and TRBJ1-2, with D hard to call. Per the germline V gene, CDR1 is SEHNR and CDR2 is FQNEAQ (reference sequence). CDR3 size: 10 residues. Trimming took 3 bases from V and 7 from J, leaving 3 bases between them. The CDR3 nucleotides read TGTGCCAGCAGCTTCGGTGGCTACACCTTC. This codes for CASSFGGYTF. The whole variable domain, remainder taken from reference TRBV7-9 and TRBJ1-2, is DTGVSQNPRHKITKRGQNVTFRCDPISEHNRLYWYRQTLGQGPEFLTYFQNEAQLEKSRLLSDRFSAERPKGSFSTLEIQRTEQGDSAMYLCASSFGGYTFGSGTRLTVV.

V usage is TRBV4-3 and J usage is TRBJ1-5; D call uncertain. Trimming removed 4 bases from V and 4 bases from J, with 11 bases in between. Germline V gene sequence: CDR1 LGHNA, CDR2 YSLEER. This CDR3 has 14 amino acids. Written as DNA, the CDR3 is TGCGCCAGCAGCCCCGCGACCAATAATCAGCCCCAGCATTTT. This codes for CASSPATNNQPQHF.

This clonotype was seen a handful of times. The CDR3: CASSQDLAEETQYF. In DNA form, the CDR3 reads TGTGCCAGCAGCCAAGATCTCGCTGAAGAGACCCAGTACTTC. V gene TRBV4-2 combines with J gene TRBJ2-5; no reliable D call. This CDR3 has 14 amino acids. The germline V gene encodes CDR1 LGHNA and CDR2 YNFKEQ. Trimming shortened V by 0 bases and J by 3 bases, and 8 bases separated the two germline ends.

This chain links TRBV20-1 with TRBJ2-3; 7 bases fit TRBD1. Germline CDR1 and CDR2: DFQATT and SNEGSKA (reference sequence). The CDR3 covers 15 residues. V shed 3 bases, J shed 2 bases, and the junction held 8 bases outside the gene matches. The CDR3 nucleotides are TGCAGTGCTAGGGGGGACAGCCTATACACAGATACGCAGTATTTT. This codes for CSARGDSLYTDTQYF.

The chain has TRBV2 and TRBJ2-1; D not resolved. This CDR3 comprises 11 residues. Trimming stripped 2 bases from V and 8 bases from J, with 4 bases between. Germline assignment: CDR1 SNHLY and CDR2 FYNNEI. The CDR3 DNA is TGTGCCAGCAGTGAACTCCATGAGCAGTTCTTC. Amino acids: CASSELHEQFF.

This clonotype was seen many times. V is TRBV6-2 or TRBV6-3 and J is TRBJ2-7; D gene uncertain. The CDR3 covers 12 residues. The germline V gene has CDR1 MNHEY and CDR2 SVGEGT. V lost 4 bases and J 7 bases, leaving 11 bases between the germline ends. The CDR3, as DNA: TGTGCCAGCAGTTGGACCGGGTTTGAGCAGTACTTC. Its protein product is CASSWTGFEQYF.

V is TRBV5-1 and J is TRBJ2-3, with 8 bases lining up with TRBD2. The CDR3 runs to 15 residues. Unmatched junction bases numbered 9, after V lost 2 bases and J lost 7 bases. Germline V gene lookup returns CDR1 SGHRS and CDR2 YFSETQ. The CDR3 protein is CASSFGGAQENTQYF. The DNA of the CDR3 is TGCGCCAGCAGCTTCGGGGGGGCCCAAGAAAATACGCAGTATTTT.

This clonotype has more than one count but fewer than ten. The chain couples TRBV12-3 or TRBV12-4 to TRBJ2-3, with D tentatively TRBD1 or TRBD2 (5 bases each). Trimming stripped 4 bases from V and 6 bases from J, with 17 bases between. The CDR3 contains 15 residues. The CDR3 region is CASSSVGGPPDTQYF. The CDR3 DNA follows: TGTGCCAGCAGTTCAGTTGGGGGACCCCCGGATACGCAGTATTTT.

J is TRBJ2-1 and V is TRBV15, with unresolved D. The CDR3 has 15 residues. Germline-derived CDR1 and CDR2 are LNHNV and YYDKDF (reference sequence). The V and J ends lost 8 bases and 2 bases respectively, with 16 bases between them. The CDR3 DNA reads TGTGCCACCGGCACGGTGACCGACCCCTACAATGAGCAGTTCTTC. It translates to CATGTVTDPYNEQFF.

The gene calls are TRBV5-1 and TRBJ2-7, with D hard to call. The CDR3 spans 15 residues. Germline CDR1 SGHRS, CDR2 YFSETQ. The V end was cut by 4 bases, the J end by 7 bases, with 21 bases between. The CDR3 reads CASSGQKDGSREQYF. CDR3 nucleotide sequence: TGCGCCAGCAGCGGTCAAAAGGACGGATCCCGGGAGCAGTACTTC.

The rearrangement joins TRBV6-5 to TRBJ2-3; D may be TRBD1 or TRBD2 (6 bases each). CDR1 MNHEY and CDR2 SVGAGI come from the germline V gene. V was shortened by 2 bases and J by 4 bases, with 13 bases between the two germline ends. CDR3 length: 15 amino acids. CDR3 nucleotide sequence: TGTGCCAGCAGTTACGAAGGGGGGTTGGCAGATACGCAGTATTTT. Protein sequence: CASSYEGGLADTQYF.

The chain carries TRBV20-1 and TRBJ2-1; TRBD2 agrees at 9 bases. The CDR3 consists of 14 residues. Germline-derived CDR1 and CDR2 are DFQATT and SNEGSKA (reference sequence). The V segment lost 0 bases and the J segment 7 bases; nucleotides outside the gene matches: 4. The CDR3 protein is CSARDVLAGNEQFF. Here the CDR3 DNA reads TGCAGTGCTAGAGATGTCCTAGCGGGAAATGAGCAGTTCTTC.

This clonotype was observed a handful of times. The chain couples TRBV4-2 to TRBJ2-7; no reliable D call. This CDR3 is 14 amino acids long. V lost 1 base, J lost 2 bases, and 9 bases lay in between. Germline-derived CDR1 and CDR2 are LGHNA and YNFKEQ. The CDR3 loop reads CASSQAWQTYEQYF. DNA for the CDR3: TGTGCCAGCAGCCAAGCATGGCAGACCTACGAGCAGTACTTC.

The table lists this clonotype with a few counts. The gene calls are TRBV20-1 and TRBJ2-4; a possible D gene is TRBD2 (5 bases). The germline gives CDR1 DFQATT, CDR2 SNEGSKA (reference sequence). The V end was cut by 5 bases, the J end by 1 base, with 9 bases between. This CDR3 spans 13 amino acids. The CDR3 nucleotides are TGCAGTGCTCAAAGGAGGGCCAAAAACATTCAGTACTTC. It encodes CSAQRRAKNIQYF.

The V gene is TRBV5-1, the J gene TRBJ2-3; D gene uncertain. V shed 7 bases and J shed 6 bases, with 18 bases lying between them. CDR3 size: 14 residues. The V gene's germline CDR1 is SGHRS and CDR2 YFSETQ. The CDR3 nucleotides read TGCGCCAGCGGTCGGCTAGAAGCTGGCGATACGCAGTATTTT. Protein sequence: CASGRLEAGDTQYF.

The J gene is TRBJ2-3, the V gene TRBV20-1; 7 bases are shared with TRBD1. The CDR3 is made up of 16 amino acids. CDR1 and CDR2 (germline): DFQATT, SNEGSKA (reference sequence). After removal of 4 bases from V and 2 bases from J, the junction contained 12 bases not matched to a gene. The CDR3 here is CSATRDSPIHTDTQYF. The CDR3 coding sequence is TGCAGTGCTACCCGGGACAGTCCCATTCACACAGATACGCAGTATTTT.

This chain links TRBV24-1 with TRBJ2-2; TRBD2 is a possible D gene (5 bases). The V and J ends lost 1 base and 3 bases respectively, with 8 bases between them. The CDR3 has 15 residues. The germline V gene has CDR1 KGHDR and CDR2 SFDVKD. CDR3 coding DNA: TGTGCCACCAGTGATTTCTCGGGATACACCGGGGAGCTGTTTTTT. It encodes CATSDFSGYTGELFF.

The chain employs TRBV29-1 and TRBJ2-1; 9 nucleotides align to TRBD2. Trimming took 3 bases from V and 9 from J; bases not matched to a gene: 12. This CDR3 spans 15 amino acids. Germline values: CDR1 SQVTM, CDR2 ANQGSEA. The chain's CDR3 is CSVETERGVVGEQFF. CDR3 DNA: TGCAGCGTTGAGACGGAGCGGGGGGTCGTAGGTGAGCAGTTCTTC.

V and J are TRBV20-1 and TRBJ2-1; possible D gene TRBD2, 5 bases. Germline CDR1 is DFQATT and CDR2 is SNEGSKA (reference sequence). Between the trimmed V and J ends, which lost 7 bases and 3 bases, there was a span of 10 bases. This CDR3 spans 12 amino acids. The CDR3 protein is CSGETYYNEQFF. CDR3 coding DNA: TGCAGTGGGGAGACCTACTACAATGAGCAGTTCTTC.

V is TRBV29-1 and J is TRBJ1-1, with D uncertain. CDR1 is SQVTM, CDR2 ANQGSEA, per germline. The V end lost 5 bases, the J end lost 1 base, and 11 bases lay between the germline ends. There are 13 residues in the CDR3. In nucleotides, the CDR3 is TGCAGCGTTACAAGAATGGCGAACACTGAAGCTTTCTTT. This gives the protein CSVTRMANTEAFF. Using reference TRBV29-1 and TRBJ1-1 for the parts outside the CDR3, the full variable domain is SAVISQKPSRDICQRGTSLTIQCQVDSQVTMMFWYRQQPGQSLTLIATANQGSEATYESGFVIDKFPISRPNLTFSTLTVSNMSPEDSSIYLCSVTRMANTEAFFGQGTRLTVV.

This rearrangement joins TRBV6-1 to TRBJ1-1; TRBD1 is a possible D gene (5 bases). Trimming took 7 bases from V and 8 from J, leaving 20 bases between them. Germline V gene lookup returns CDR1 MNHNS and CDR2 SASEGT. The CDR3 runs 14 residues. The CDR3: CASTRRDFGPEAFF. CDR3 in DNA: TGTGCCAGCACTCGGCGGGACTTTGGACCCGAAGCTTTCTTT.

This clonotype turned up a few times. The J gene is TRBJ2-1, the V gene TRBV5-1; D perhaps matches TRBD2 (6 bases). The CDR3 spans 15 residues. CDR1 SGHRS and CDR2 YFSETQ come from the germline V gene. V lost 3 bases to trimming and J lost 5 bases, with 15 bases between them. This chain's CDR3 is CASSSQGTGNNEQFF. Here the CDR3 DNA reads TGCGCCAGCAGCTCCCAAGGGACTGGGAACAATGAGCAGTTCTTC. Supplemented by reference TRBV5-1 and TRBJ2-1, the full variable domain reads KAGVTQTPRYLIKTRGQQVTLSCSPISGHRSVSWYQQTPGQGLQFLFEYFSETQRNKGNFPGRFSGRQFSNSRSEMNVSTLELGDSALYLCASSSQGTGNNEQFFGPGTRLTVL.

In DNA, the CDR3 is TGTGCCAGCAGTTACAGCGGAACAGGGCCTACAGCTTATGGCTACACCTTC. Translation gives CASSYSGTGPTAYGYTF. This chain links TRBV6-5 with TRBJ1-2; perhaps TRBD1 as D (6 bases). The CDR3 is 17 amino acids. Germline V gene data show CDR1 as MNHEY and CDR2 as SVGAGI. Trimming removed 2 bases from V and 5 bases from J, with 21 bases in between.

This chain links TRBV28 with TRBJ1-2; 10 nucleotides match TRBD1. Germline lookup yields CDR1 MDHEN and CDR2 SYDVKM. This CDR3 contains 17 residues. Trimming at V came to 5 bases and at J to 6 bases, leaving 15 bases not matched to a gene. The DNA for the CDR3 is TGTGCCAGCAGTCAGACCGGGACAGGGGCATTTTTGGATGGCTACACCTTC. Translation gives CASSQTGTGAFLDGYTF.

This clonotype occurred a few times. The V and J genes are TRBV5-1 and TRBJ2-7; TRBD1 agrees at 7 bases. After removal of 5 bases from V and 0 bases from J, the junction contained 8 bases not matched to a gene. The CDR3 covers 15 residues. In germline, CDR1 is SGHRS, CDR2 YFSETQ. The CDR3 DNA is TGCGCCAGCAGGCCCCGGGACAGCAGCTCCTACGAGCAGTACTTC. Translation gives CASRPRDSSSYEQYF.